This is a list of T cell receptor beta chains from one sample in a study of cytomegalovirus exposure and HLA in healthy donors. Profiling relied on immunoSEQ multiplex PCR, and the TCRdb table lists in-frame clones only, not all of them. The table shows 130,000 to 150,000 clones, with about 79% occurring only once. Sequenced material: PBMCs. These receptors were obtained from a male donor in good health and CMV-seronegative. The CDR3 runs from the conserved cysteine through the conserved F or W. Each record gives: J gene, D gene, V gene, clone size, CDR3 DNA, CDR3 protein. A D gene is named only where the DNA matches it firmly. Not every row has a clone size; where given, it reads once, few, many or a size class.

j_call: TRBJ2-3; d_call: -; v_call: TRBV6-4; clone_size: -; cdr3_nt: TGTGCCAGCAGGGCGGAACTAAGCACAGATACGCAGTATTTT; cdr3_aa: CASRAELSTDTQYF
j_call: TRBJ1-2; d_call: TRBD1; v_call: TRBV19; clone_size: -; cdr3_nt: TGTGCCAGTAGGACCTTTTTAGGGGACAGGGGGCATTTTCTCTATGGCTACACCTTC; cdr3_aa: CASRTFLGDRGHFLYGYTF
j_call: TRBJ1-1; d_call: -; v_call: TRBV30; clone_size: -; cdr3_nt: TGTGCCTGGAGTGTACGGGGTTCTGAAGCTTTCTTT; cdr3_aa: CAWSVRGSEAFF
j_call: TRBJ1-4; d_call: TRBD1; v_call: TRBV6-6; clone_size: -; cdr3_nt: TGTGCCAGCCAATTCGGGACAGGGGTTAATGAAAAACTGTTTTTT; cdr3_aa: CASQFGTGVNEKLFF
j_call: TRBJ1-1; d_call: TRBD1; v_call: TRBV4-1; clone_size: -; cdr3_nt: TGCGCCAGCAGCCAAGACCCACCGACAGGGCTCCAAAACACTGAAGCTTTCTTT; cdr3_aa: CASSQDPPTGLQNTEAFF
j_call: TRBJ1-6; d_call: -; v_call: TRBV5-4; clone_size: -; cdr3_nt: TGTGCCAGCAGCTTGGGGTCCGGGGCCTATAATTCACCCCTCCACTTT; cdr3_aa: CASSLGSGAYNSPLHF
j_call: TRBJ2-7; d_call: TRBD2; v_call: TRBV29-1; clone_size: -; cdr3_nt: TGCAGCGTTGTGGGGGGGAGCTCCTACGAGCAGTACTTC; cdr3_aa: CSVVGGSSYEQYF
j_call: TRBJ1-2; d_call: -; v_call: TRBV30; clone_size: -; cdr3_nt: TGTGCCTGGAGTTTCCGGGGAGAATATGGCTACACCTTC; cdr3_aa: CAWSFRGEYGYTF
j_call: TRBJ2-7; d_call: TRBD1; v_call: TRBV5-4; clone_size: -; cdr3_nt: TGTGCCAGCAGCGGTGACAGGGGGTGGGCTTACGAGCAGTACTTC; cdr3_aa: CASSGDRGWAYEQYF
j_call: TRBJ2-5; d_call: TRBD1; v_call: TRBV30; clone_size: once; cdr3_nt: TGTGCCTGGAGTGCCTTTGGACAGGGGGCTTGGGAGACCCAGTACTTC; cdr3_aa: CAWSAFGQGAWETQYF
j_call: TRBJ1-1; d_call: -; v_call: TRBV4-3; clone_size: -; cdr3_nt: TGCGCCAGCAGCCAAGCTATTCAGGGAACCACTGAAGCTTTCTTT; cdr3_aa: CASSQAIQGTTEAFF
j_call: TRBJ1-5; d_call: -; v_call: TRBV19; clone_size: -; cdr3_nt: TGTGCCAGTAGTACCTCGACTGGTTATAGCAATCAGCCCCAGCATTTT; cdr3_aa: CASSTSTGYSNQPQHF
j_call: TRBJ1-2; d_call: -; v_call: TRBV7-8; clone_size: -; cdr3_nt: TGTGCCAGCAGCTTAAACCCCAGGGTCTGGTATGGCTACACCTTC; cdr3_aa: CASSLNPRVWYGYTF
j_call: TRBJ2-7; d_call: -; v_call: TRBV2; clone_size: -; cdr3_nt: TGTGCCAGCACCTTTCGGGGGTACGAGCAGTACTTC; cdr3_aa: CASTFRGYEQYF
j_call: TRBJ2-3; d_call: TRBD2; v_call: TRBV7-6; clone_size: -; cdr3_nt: TGTGCCAGCAGCTTAGCAGCGGGGGCAGATACGCAGTATTTT; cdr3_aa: CASSLAAGADTQYF
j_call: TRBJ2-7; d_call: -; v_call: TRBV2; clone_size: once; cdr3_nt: TGTGCCAGCCAGATCGCGGGTGGCAACGAGCAGTACTTC; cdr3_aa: CASQIAGGNEQYF
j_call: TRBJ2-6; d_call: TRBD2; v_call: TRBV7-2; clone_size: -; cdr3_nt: TGTGCCAGCAGCTGGGAGGGTACTGGGGCCAACGTCCTGACTTTC; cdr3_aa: CASSWEGTGANVLTF